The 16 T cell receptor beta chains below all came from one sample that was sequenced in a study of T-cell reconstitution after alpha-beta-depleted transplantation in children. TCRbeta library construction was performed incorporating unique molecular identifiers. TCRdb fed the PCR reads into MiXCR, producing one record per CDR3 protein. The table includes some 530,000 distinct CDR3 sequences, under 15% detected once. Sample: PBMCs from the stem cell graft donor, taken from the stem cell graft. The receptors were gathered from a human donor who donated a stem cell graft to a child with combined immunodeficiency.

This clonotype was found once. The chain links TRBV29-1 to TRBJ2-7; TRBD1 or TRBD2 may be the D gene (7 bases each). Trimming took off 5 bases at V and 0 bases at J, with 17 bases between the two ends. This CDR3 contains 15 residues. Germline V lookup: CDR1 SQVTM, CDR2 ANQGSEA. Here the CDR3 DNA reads TGCAGCGTTCAGGGGGGGACTCTGAGCTCCTACGAGCAGTACTTC. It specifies CSVQGGTLSSYEQYF.

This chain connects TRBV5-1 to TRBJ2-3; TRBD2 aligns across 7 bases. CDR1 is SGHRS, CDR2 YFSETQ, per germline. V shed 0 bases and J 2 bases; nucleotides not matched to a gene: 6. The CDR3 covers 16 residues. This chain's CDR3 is CASSLAGGSNTDTQYF. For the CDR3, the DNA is TGCGCCAGCAGCTTGGCCGGCGGGAGTAACACAGATACGCAGTATTTT.

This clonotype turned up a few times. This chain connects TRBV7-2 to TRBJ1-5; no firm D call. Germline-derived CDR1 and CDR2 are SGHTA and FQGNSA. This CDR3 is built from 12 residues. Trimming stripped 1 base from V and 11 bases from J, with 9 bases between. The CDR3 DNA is TGTGCCAGCAGCTTAGACTCGACGGCCCAGCATTTT. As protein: CASSLDSTAQHF.

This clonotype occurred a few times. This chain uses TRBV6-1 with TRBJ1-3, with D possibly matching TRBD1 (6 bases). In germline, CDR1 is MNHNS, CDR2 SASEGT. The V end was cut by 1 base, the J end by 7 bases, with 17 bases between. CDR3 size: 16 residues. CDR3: CASSEEAGGATNTIYF. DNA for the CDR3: TGTGCCAGCAGTGAAGAGGCGGGGGGCGCAACTAACACCATATATTTT.

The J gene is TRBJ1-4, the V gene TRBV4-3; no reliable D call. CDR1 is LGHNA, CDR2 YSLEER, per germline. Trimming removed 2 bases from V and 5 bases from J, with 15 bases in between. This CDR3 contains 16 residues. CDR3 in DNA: TGCGCCAGCAGCCAACAGAGGTTTTTGCGAAATGAAAAACTGTTTTTT. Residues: CASSQQRFLRNEKLFF.

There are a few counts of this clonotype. CDR3 loop: CASSYPAGTSEETQYF. CDR3 coding DNA: TGTGCCAGCAGCTACCCTGCGGGAACTAGCGAAGAGACCCAGTACTTC. V gene TRBV7-2 combines with J gene TRBJ2-5, with 7 bases aligning to TRBD2. The V gene end was trimmed by 4 bases and the J gene end by 3 bases; junction bases not matched to a gene: 11. The germline gives CDR1 SGHTA, CDR2 FQGNSA. This CDR3 is 16 amino acids long.

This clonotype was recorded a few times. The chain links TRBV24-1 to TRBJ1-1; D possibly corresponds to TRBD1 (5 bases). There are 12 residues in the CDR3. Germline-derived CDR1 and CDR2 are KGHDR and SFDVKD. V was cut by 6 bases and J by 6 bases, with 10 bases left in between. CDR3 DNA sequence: TGTGCCACCAGTCCAGGGCCCTCTGAAGCTTTCTTT. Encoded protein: CATSPGPSEAFF.

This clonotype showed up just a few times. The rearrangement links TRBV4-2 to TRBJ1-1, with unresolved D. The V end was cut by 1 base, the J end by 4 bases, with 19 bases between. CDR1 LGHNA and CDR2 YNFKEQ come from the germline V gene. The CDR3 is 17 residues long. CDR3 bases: TGTGCCAGCAGCCAAGGAGAACGGCCCGAGTGGGGCACTGAAGCTTTCTTT. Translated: CASSQGERPEWGTEAFF.

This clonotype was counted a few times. The CDR3 sequence: CASSLYPYEQYF. The CDR3 DNA is TGTGCCAGCAGTTTATACCCCTACGAGCAGTACTTC. The chain couples TRBV12-3 or TRBV12-4 to TRBJ2-7; D gene ambiguous. V gave up 2 bases and J gave up 2 bases, with 4 bases separating them. The CDR3 covers 12 residues.

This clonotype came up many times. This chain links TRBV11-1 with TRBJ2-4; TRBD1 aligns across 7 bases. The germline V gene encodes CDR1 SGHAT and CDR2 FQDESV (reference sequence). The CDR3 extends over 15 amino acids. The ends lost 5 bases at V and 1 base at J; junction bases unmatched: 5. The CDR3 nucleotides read TGTGCCAGCAGCCACAGGGGTCGGGCCAAAAACATTCAGTACTTC. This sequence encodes CASSHRGRAKNIQYF.

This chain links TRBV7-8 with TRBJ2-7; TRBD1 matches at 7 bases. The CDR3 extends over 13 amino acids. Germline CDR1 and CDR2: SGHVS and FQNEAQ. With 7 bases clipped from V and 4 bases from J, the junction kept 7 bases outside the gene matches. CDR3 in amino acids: CASIQDRTYEQYF. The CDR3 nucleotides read TGTGCCAGCATCCAGGACAGGACGTACGAGCAGTACTTC.

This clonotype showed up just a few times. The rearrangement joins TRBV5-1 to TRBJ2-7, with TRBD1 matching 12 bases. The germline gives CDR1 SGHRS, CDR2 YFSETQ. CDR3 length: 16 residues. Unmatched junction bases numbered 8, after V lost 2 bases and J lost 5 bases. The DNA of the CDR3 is TGCGCCAGCAGCTTCCGGGCCGGGACAGGGGGCGACGAGCAGTACTTC. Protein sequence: CASSFRAGTGGDEQYF.

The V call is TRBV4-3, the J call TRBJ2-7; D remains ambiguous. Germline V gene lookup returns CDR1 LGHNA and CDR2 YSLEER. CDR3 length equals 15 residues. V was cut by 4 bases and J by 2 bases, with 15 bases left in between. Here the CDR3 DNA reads TGCGCCAGCAGCCCCTTCGTCTCCGGTCCCTACGAGCAGTACTTC. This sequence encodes CASSPFVSGPYEQYF.

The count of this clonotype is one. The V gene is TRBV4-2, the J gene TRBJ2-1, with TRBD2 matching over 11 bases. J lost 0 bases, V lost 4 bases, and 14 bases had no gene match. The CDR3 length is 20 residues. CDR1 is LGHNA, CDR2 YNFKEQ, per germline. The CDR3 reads CASSPQVGSGGESSYNEQFF. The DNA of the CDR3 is TGTGCCAGCAGCCCCCAGGTGGGTAGCGGGGGGGAGAGCTCCTACAATGAGCAGTTCTTC.

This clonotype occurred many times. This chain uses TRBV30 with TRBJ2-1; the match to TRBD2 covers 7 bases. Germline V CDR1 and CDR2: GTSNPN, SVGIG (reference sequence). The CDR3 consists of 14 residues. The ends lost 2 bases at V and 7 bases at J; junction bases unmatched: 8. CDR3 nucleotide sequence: TGTGCCTGGAGTTGGAAGCGGGGTTGGAATGAGCAGTTCTTC. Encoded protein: CAWSWKRGWNEQFF.

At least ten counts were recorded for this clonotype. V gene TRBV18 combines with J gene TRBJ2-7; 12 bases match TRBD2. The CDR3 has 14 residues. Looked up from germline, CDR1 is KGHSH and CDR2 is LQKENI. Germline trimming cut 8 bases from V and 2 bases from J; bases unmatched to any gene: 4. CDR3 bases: TGTGCCAGCAGCCCTAGCGGGGGGGCCTACGAGCAGTACTTC. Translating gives CASSPSGGAYEQYF. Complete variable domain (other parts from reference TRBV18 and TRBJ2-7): NAGVMQNPRHLVRRRGQEARLRCSPMKGHSHVYWYRQLPEEGLKFMVYLQKENIIDESGMPKERFSAEFPKEGPSILRIQQVVRGDSAAYFCASSPSGGAYEQYFGPGTRLTVT.